These 16 T cell receptor beta chains were all obtained from the same sample, sequenced in a study of T cells after posttransplantation cyclophosphamide. TCRdb's table, derived via immunoSEQ multiplex PCR, lists solely in-frame clones and lacks some. The repertoire consists of 35,000 to 40,000 clones, none detected only once. The sequenced sample was PBMCs. These receptors were taken from a man in his thirties or forties in good health and a related stem cell transplant donor.

This clone came up many times. The chain joins TRBV28 to TRBJ2-7, with a weak D call TRBD1 (6 bases). This CDR3 spans 12 amino acids. V lost 5 bases, J lost 3 bases, and 8 bases lay in between. CDR1 MDHEN and CDR2 SYDVKM come from the germline V gene. In nucleotides, the CDR3 is TGTGCCAGCAGTCTACAGGGCTACGAGCAGTACTTC. Its protein product is CASSLQGYEQYF. Based on the CDR3 plus reference TRBV28 and TRBJ2-7, the full variable domain is DVKVTQSSRYLVKRTGEKVFLECVQDMDHENMFWYRQDPGLGLRLIYFSYDVKMKEKGDIPEGYSVSREKKERFSLILESASTNQTSMYLCASSLQGYEQYFGPGTRLTVT.

This clone was seen only a few times. This chain joins TRBV7-6 and TRBJ2-6, with TRBD1 identical over 8 bases. Germline V gene lookup returns CDR1 SGHVS and CDR2 FNYEAQ. The CDR3 has 16 amino acids. The V gene end was trimmed by 4 bases and the J gene end by 2 bases; junction bases not matched to a gene: 4. The CDR3 reads CASSSTGATGANVLTF. The CDR3 nucleotides are TGTGCCAGCAGCTCGACAGGGGCGACTGGGGCCAACGTCCTGACTTTC. Together with reference TRBV7-6 and TRBJ2-6, the CDR3 gives the full variable domain: GAGVSQSPRYKVTKRGQDVALRCDPISGHVSLYWYRQALGQGPEFLTYFNYEAQQDKSGLPNDRFSAERPEGSISTLTIQRTEQRDSAMYRCASSSTGATGANVLTFGAGSRLTVL.

This clone was recorded many times. This chain uses TRBV15 with TRBJ2-7; 9 bases match TRBD1. The CDR3 has 14 amino acids. The germline gives CDR1 LNHNV, CDR2 YYDKDF (reference sequence). V was clipped by 4 bases and J by 4 bases; unmatched bases: 5. CDR3 sequence: CATSTRDREYEQYF. The CDR3, as DNA: TGTGCCACCAGCACCCGGGACAGGGAATACGAGCAGTACTTC.

This clone was counted a few times. The rearrangement uses TRBV6-5 and TRBJ1-4; D unclear. This CDR3 has 15 residues. V lost 5 bases to trimming and J lost 0 bases, with 10 bases between them. Per germline, CDR1 MNHEY and CDR2 SVGAGI. CDR3 DNA: TGTGCCAGCAGTCACCTGACAACAACTAATGAAAAACTGTTTTTT. Residues: CASSHLTTTNEKLFF.

This clone was seen a handful of times. This rearrangement joins TRBV15 to TRBJ2-7, with TRBD1 matching over 12 bases. Unmatched junction bases numbered 15, after V lost 0 bases and J lost 3 bases. CDR1 is LNHNV, CDR2 YYDKDF, per germline (reference sequence). The CDR3 spans 20 residues. The CDR3 DNA sequence: TGTGCCACCAGCAGAGATTTAGTCGAGGTGGGGACAGGGGGCAGCTACGAGCAGTACTTC. Translation: CATSRDLVEVGTGGSYEQYF.

This clone was recorded at least ten times. The V gene is TRBV5-4, the J gene TRBJ1-1; D unclear. The length of the CDR3 is 12 residues. Germline lookup yields CDR1 SGHNT and CDR2 YYREEE (reference sequence). V was clipped by 2 bases and J by 2 bases, with 4 bases between them. CDR3: CASSLHNTEAFF. The CDR3 DNA sequence: TGTGCCAGCAGCTTACATAACACTGAAGCTTTCTTT.

This clone was counted many times. The V call is TRBV5-5, the J call TRBJ2-5; 10 nucleotides align to TRBD2. CDR1 is SGHKS, CDR2 YYEKEE, per germline (reference sequence). The J segment lost 4 bases and the V segment lost 1 base, leaving 1 base of the junction unmatched. This CDR3 region has 14 residues. The CDR3 DNA reads TGTGCCAGCAGCTTGCGGACTAGCGGAGAGACCCAGTACTTC. This encodes CASSLRTSGETQYF.

The table lists this clone with many counts. This chain links TRBV28 with TRBJ1-6; 9 nucleotides align to TRBD1. CDR3 size: 14 residues. After removal of 4 bases from V and 14 bases from J, the junction contained 9 bases not matched to a gene. The germline CDR1 and CDR2 sequences are MDHEN and SYDVKM. The CDR3 bases are TGTGCCAGCAGTTCCGGGACAGGGTTATTCGCCCTCCACTTT. Protein sequence: CASSSGTGLFALHF.

In its sample, this clone was seen many times. The chain carries TRBV5-4 and TRBJ2-3; 12 bases are a match to TRBD1. The ends lost 7 bases at V and 3 bases at J; junction bases unmatched: 15. Germline V gene data show CDR1 as SGHNT and CDR2 as YYREEE (reference sequence). The CDR3 is 18 residues long. The CDR3 DNA follows: TGTGCCAGCTTTCAAGGGGACAGGGGGCGCGGATTGACAGATACGCAGTATTTT. It codes for CASFQGDRGRGLTDTQYF. Variable domain in full (rest from reference TRBV5-4 and TRBJ2-3): ETGVTQSPTHLIKTRGQQVTLRCSSQSGHNTVSWYQQALGQGPQFIFQYYREEENGRGNFPPRFSGLQFPNYSSELNVNALELDDSALYLCASFQGDRGRGLTDTQYFGPGTRLTVL.

This clone was seen at least ten times. V is TRBV6-2 or TRBV6-3 and J is TRBJ2-7, with D possibly being TRBD2 (6 bases). V was shortened by 5 bases and J by 1 base, with 12 bases between the two germline ends. In germline, CDR1 is MNHEY, CDR2 SVGEGT. The CDR3 runs 14 residues. The CDR3 nucleotides are TGTGCCAGCAGTCCCGGCGGGGAATCCTACGAGCAGTACTTC. Its translation: CASSPGGESYEQYF.

CDR3 region: CSVGPGVTEQYF. The DNA of the CDR3 is TGCAGCGTTGGTCCAGGGGTCACCGAGCAGTACTTC. The chain carries TRBV29-1 and TRBJ2-7, with D possibly TRBD1 on 6 matching bases. The CDR3 has 12 residues. V lost 4 bases and J lost 6, with 13 bases in between. Germline values: CDR1 SQVTM, CDR2 ANQGSEA.

This clone occurred many times. The J gene is TRBJ2-1, the V gene TRBV6-2 or TRBV6-3; 8 bases fit TRBD2. There are 15 residues in the CDR3. Trimming at V came to 8 bases and at J to 6 bases, leaving 12 bases not matched to a gene. The germline V gene encodes CDR1 MNHEY and CDR2 SVGEGT. CDR3 sequence: CASSPTSGVSNEQFF. Here the CDR3 DNA reads TGTGCCAGCTCCCCCACTAGCGGAGTTTCCAATGAGCAGTTCTTC.

In this sample, this clone turned up many times. J is TRBJ1-2 and V is TRBV2; the match to TRBD1 covers 7 bases. With V trimmed by 3 bases and J by 3 bases, 4 bases remained unmatched. From germline, CDR1 is SNHLY and CDR2 FYNNEI. This CDR3 has 14 amino acids. CDR3 DNA sequence: TGTGCCAGCAGTGAGACAGGGTACGACTATGGCTACACCTTC. Encoded protein: CASSETGYDYGYTF.

This clone was detected many times. The chain carries TRBV5-4 and TRBJ2-6; 10 bases match TRBD2. V lost 4 bases to trimming and J lost 0 bases; unmatched junction nucleotides: 7. Germline CDR1 and CDR2: SGHNT and YYREEE (reference sequence). The CDR3 is 18 residues long. The CDR3: CASSALAGGFSGANVLTF. DNA for the CDR3: TGTGCCAGCAGCGCCTTAGCGGGGGGCTTCTCTGGGGCCAACGTCCTGACTTTC.

This clone was seen many times. V and J are TRBV27 and TRBJ2-1, with 10 positions matching TRBD2. Germline CDR1 and CDR2: MNHEY and SMNVEV (reference sequence). The CDR3 spans 16 residues. The ends lost 6 bases at V and 7 bases at J; junction bases unmatched: 12. The DNA of the CDR3 is TGTGCCAGCAGGCCTGAGGGAGCGGGGGGGCTTAATGAGCAGTTCTTC. Translating gives CASRPEGAGGLNEQFF.

This clone has a count of ten or more. The genes are TRBV12-3 or TRBV12-4 and TRBJ2-1; 9 bases fit TRBD2. The length of the CDR3 is 15 residues. V shed 8 bases, J shed 4 bases, and the junction held 9 bases outside the gene matches. The CDR3 DNA reads as TGTGCCAGCTGGTTTAGCGGGGGACTATACAATGAGCAGTTCTTC. Translating gives CASWFSGGLYNEQFF.